The present T cell receptor beta chain was sequenced within a study of beta chain features in type 1 diabetes. Investigators reverse transcribed all isolated RNA, so they sequenced expressed TCRB transcripts. Here immunoSEQ multiplex PCR was the method, and the copy in TCRdb shows in-frame clones only, minus some. The sample lists about 140,000 clones; approximately 10% were seen once. Study outcomes and limitations: The study found that naive, central memory and Treg TCRB repertoires appeared more similar in patients than in healthy donors.

This clone was counted between two and nine times. Its target is unknown. The CDR3 sequence is 14 residues long. The chain recombines TRBV21-1 with TRBJ2-7; TRBD1 was called by the table and not checked on the DNA. TRBV21-1 is annotated as a pseudogene. Sequenced material: central memory CD4+ T cells from blood. This sequence was found in a woman between 40 and 50 years old in good health. The CDR3 reads CASSVRDRGYEQYF. In nucleotides, the CDR3 is TGTGCCAGCAGCGTCCGGGACAGGGGCTACGAGCAGTACTTC.